The rows below give T cell receptor beta chains drawn from one sample of a study of T cells after yellow fever vaccination. MiXCR, run by TCRdb on the 5' RACE reads, gives a single entry per CDR3 protein. The table records about 300,000 distinct CDR3 sequences, about 4% of them present only once. Sample: PBMCs, taken 5 days after the yellow fever booster vaccination. The origin of the receptors is a man aged 18-30 years who received the YFV17D yellow fever vaccine. The CDR3 runs from the conserved cysteine through the conserved F or W. A D gene is named only where the DNA matches it firmly. Not all rows give a size; the values are once, few, many and, for expanded clones, a class.

>TRBJ2-2|-|few|TRBV5-1
CASSPPHAPGELFF
TGCGCCAGCAGCCCGCCTCACGCACCCGGGGAGCTGTTTTTT
>TRBJ1-2|-|few|TRBV7-2
CASSLERDAYGGYTF
TGTGCCAGCAGCTTAGAGCGGGACGCCTACGGAGGCTACACCTTC
>TRBJ1-2|-|few|TRBV20-1
CSAPRAGRNYGYTF
TGCAGTGCCCCTAGGGCAGGGCGCAACTATGGCTACACCTTC
>TRBJ1-2|-|few|TRBV4-3
CASSQDLWREDYGYTF
TGCGCCAGCAGCCAAGACCTTTGGCGGGAGGACTATGGCTACACCTTC
>TRBJ2-5|-|few|TRBV20-1
CSARDVGGQETQYF
TGCAGTGCTAGAGATGTGGGGGGACAAGAGACCCAGTACTTC
>TRBJ2-2|-|many|TRBV7-8
CASSFGRRGTGELFF
TGTGCCAGCAGCTTTGGACGGAGGGGAACCGGGGAGCTGTTTTTT
>TRBJ1-1|TRBD1|many|TRBV5-1
CASSPDRVGGTEAFF
TGCGCCAGCAGCCCAGACAGGGTTGGGGGCACTGAAGCTTTCTTT
>TRBJ1-6|-|many|TRBV14
CASRRVSDSPLHF
TGTGCCAGCAGACGCGTATCGGACTCACCCCTCCACTTT
>TRBJ1-1|-|few|TRBV27
CASRRPGDTEAFF
TGTGCCAGCAGAAGACCCGGGGACACTGAAGCTTTCTTT
>TRBJ2-1|TRBD2|many|TRBV7-9
CASSRTSGLYNEQFF
TGTGCCAGCAGCCGGACTAGCGGGTTATACAATGAGCAGTTCTTC
>TRBJ1-3|TRBD1|few|TRBV9
CASSGGDRDVGTIYF
TGTGCCAGCAGCGGGGGGGACAGGGATGTGGGCACCATATATTTT
>TRBJ2-3|-|few|TRBV7-9
CASSFYRKALSTDTQYF
TGTGCCAGCAGCTTTTACCGGAAAGCCCTTAGCACAGATACGCAGTATTTT
>TRBJ2-7|-|many|TRBV7-6
CASSPPGAQGYEQYF
TGTGCCAGCAGCCCACCGGGGGCGCAGGGATACGAGCAGTACTTC
>TRBJ1-4|TRBD1|few|TRBV18
CASSPGTGERGEKLFF
TGTGCCAGCTCCCCCGGGACAGGGGAAAGGGGTGAAAAACTGTTTTTT
>TRBJ1-1|TRBD1|few|TRBV19
CASGTGGARTEAFF
TGTGCCAGTGGAACAGGGGGCGCGAGAACTGAAGCTTTCTTT
>TRBJ1-1|TRBD1|many|TRBV7-9
CASSTRTGVNTEAFF
TGTGCCAGCAGCACGCGGACAGGAGTGAACACTGAAGCTTTCTTT
>TRBJ2-1|TRBD1|-|TRBV7-2
CASSLRGQFSAYNEQFF
TGTGCCAGCAGCTTAAGGGGGCAATTCAGCGCCTACAATGAGCAGTTCTTC
>TRBJ1-1|-|few|TRBV27
CATRGTANTEAFF
TGTGCCACCAGGGGAACGGCGAACACTGAAGCTTTCTTT
>TRBJ1-5|TRBD1|many|TRBV19
CASRPGTGAPEPQHF
TGTGCCAGTAGACCCGGGACAGGCGCTCCAGAGCCCCAGCATTTT
>TRBJ1-1|-|many|TRBV3-1
CASSPPHGNTEAFF
TGTGCCAGCAGCCCGCCCCACGGGAACACTGAAGCTTTCTTT
>TRBJ2-3|-|-|TRBV5-1
CASSGQDTQYF
TGCGCCAGCAGCGGACAGGATACGCAGTATTTT
>TRBJ2-1|TRBD2|many|TRBV7-2
CASSYTGTSGGASYNEQFF
TGTGCCAGCAGCTATACCGGGACTAGCGGGGGGGCCTCCTACAATGAGCAGTTCTTC
>TRBJ1-1|-|many|TRBV6-2/TRBV6-3
CASTPRVGEAFF
TGTGCCAGCACCCCTCGTGTTGGCGAAGCTTTCTTT
>TRBJ2-2|-|-|TRBV24-1
CATSDQGTRANTGELFF
TGTGCCACCAGTGATCAGGGGACGAGAGCGAACACCGGGGAGCTGTTTTTT
>TRBJ1-1|TRBD1|-|TRBV7-9
CASSSSDRPVNTEAFF
TGTGCCAGCAGCTCGTCGGACAGGCCCGTGAACACTGAAGCTTTCTTT
>TRBJ1-2|-|few|TRBV5-1
CASSLVFPRGIYGYTF
TGCGCCAGCAGCTTGGTGTTCCCGCGGGGAATATATGGCTACACCTTC
>TRBJ2-3|TRBD1|-|TRBV18
CASSTPGGPPNTQYF
TGTGCCAGCTCAACCCCAGGGGGCCCCCCAAATACGCAGTATTTT
>TRBJ2-6|-|-|TRBV6-5
CASRGGGSSGANVLTF
TGTGCCAGTCGGGGAGGAGGAAGCTCTGGGGCCAACGTCCTGACTTTC
>TRBJ1-2|-|few|TRBV3-1
CASSQDDKWGATNYGYTF
TGTGCCAGCAGCCAAGATGATAAGTGGGGGGCCACTAACTATGGCTACACCTTC
>TRBJ2-3|TRBD2|-|TRBV7-2
CASSLVASGGARDTQYF
TGTGCCAGCAGCTTAGTTGCTAGCGGGGGGGCTCGAGATACGCAGTATTTT
>TRBJ2-6|-|-|TRBV5-6
CASSLVETGANVLTF
TGTGCCAGCAGCTTGGTGGAGACTGGGGCCAACGTCCTGACTTTC
>TRBJ1-6|-|few|TRBV6-2/TRBV6-3
CASSYTTKNSPLHF
TGTGCCAGCAGTTACACCACGAAGAATTCACCCCTCCACTTT
>TRBJ1-2|-|few|TRBV4-2
CASSHDSTRGYGYTF
TGTGCCAGCAGCCATGACTCGACCCGGGGGTATGGCTACACCTTC
>TRBJ2-3|TRBD1|few|TRBV5-1
CASSQMTGQDTQYF
TGCGCCAGCAGCCAGATGACAGGGCAGGATACGCAGTATTTT
>TRBJ2-5|-|-|TRBV20-1
CSARDRTSFEETQYF
TGCAGTGCTAGAGATCGCACTTCTTTCGAGGAGACCCAGTACTTC
>TRBJ1-5|-|few|TRBV24-1
CATSDPRAGFQPQHF
TGTGCCACCAGTGATCCTAGGGCCGGCTTTCAGCCCCAGCATTTT
>TRBJ1-2|-|few|TRBV19
CASSIDAFFLGYTF
TGTGCCAGTAGTATAGACGCCTTTTTTCTCGGCTACACCTTC
>TRBJ2-2|-|many|TRBV6-4
CATKGDWDTGELFF
TGTGCCACCAAAGGAGACTGGGACACCGGGGAGCTGTTTTTT
>TRBJ1-2|-|-|TRBV20-1
CSAIKGGDYYGYTF
TGCAGTGCAATAAAGGGGGGGGATTACTATGGCTACACCTTC
>TRBJ2-5|TRBD2|few|TRBV14
CASSQAGGPKTQYF
TGTGCCAGCAGCCAGGCGGGGGGGCCGAAGACCCAGTACTTC
>TRBJ1-4|-|many|TRBV4-2
CASSQAGFNEKLFF
TGTGCCAGCAGCCAAGCCGGGTTTAATGAAAAACTGTTTTTT
>TRBJ2-3|-|-|TRBV2
CASSEAPIRDTQYF
TGTGCCAGCAGTGAAGCGCCGATCCGGGATACGCAGTATTTT
>TRBJ2-2|-|many|TRBV5-1
CASSWSSLNTGELFF
TGCGCCAGCAGTTGGTCTTCCTTGAACACCGGGGAGCTGTTTTTT
>TRBJ1-2|-|-|TRBV5-1
CASRGGTRTNYGYTF
TGCGCCAGCAGGGGAGGGACACGAACTAACTATGGCTACACCTTC
>TRBJ1-6|TRBD1|-|TRBV20-1
CSARDRGSPYNSPLHF
TGCAGTGCTAGGGACAGGGGTTCGCCCTATAATTCACCCCTCCACTTT
>TRBJ2-2|-|-|TRBV18
CASSPQELRNTGELFF
TGTGCCAGCTCACCACAAGAGCTGAGGAACACCGGGGAGCTGTTTTTT
>TRBJ1-1|TRBD1|few|TRBV4-1
CASSQGTGGNTEAFF
TGCGCCAGCAGCCAAGGGACAGGGGGGAACACTGAAGCTTTCTTT